The entry that follows covers one T cell receptor (beta chain) sequence. What it binds is unknown. The repertoire was sequenced with immunoSEQ multiplex PCR; TCRdb's copy has only in-frame clones and lacks some. This repertoire shows roughly 380,000 clones, around 84% found once; its top ten account for roughly 3.1%. This entry is derived from a study of Ad26.COV2.S vaccination and SARS-CoV-2 variants. Looking at the study overall: Among those in the COV1001 Ad26.COV2.S trial arm was the donor. Once, or twice with 56 days between doses, Ad26.COV2.S was given intramuscularly.

Germline lookup yields CDR1 MDHEN and CDR2 SYDVKM. CDR3 length: 14 amino acids. After removal of 6 bases from V and 5 bases from J, the junction contained 8 bases not matched to a gene. Noted treatment: around 19 received Ad26.COV2.S at low or high dose, single or two shots; 5 received placebo; per-sample allocation not given. All samples were drawn on day 63, counting from the first vaccine or placebo injection. Study outcomes and limitations: Analytic work on TCR breadth and depth might have understated the full extent of total T cell responses.

This chain joins TRBV28 and TRBJ2-7; 9 nucleotides line up with TRBD1. Sequencing used peripheral blood, obtained in a trial of Ad26.COV2.S vaccine versus placebo. This receptor was identified in a person between 18 and 65 years old who received the Ad26.COV2.S COVID-19 vaccine or a placebo. The CDR3 sequence: CASRPQGARNEQYF. The DNA of the CDR3 is TGTGCCAGCAGACCACAGGGGGCGCGGAACGAGCAGTACTTC.